These 30 T cell receptor beta chains were all obtained from the same sample, sequenced in a study of T cell clonality in common variable immunodeficiency. Profiling relied on immunoSEQ multiplex PCR, and the TCRdb table lists in-frame clones only, not all of them. The sample holds about 42,000 clones, and no clone turns up only once. What was sequenced was peripheral blood mononuclear cells. The receptor source for this set is a person aged 18 to 75 in good health.

This clone was observed a few times. The DNA ends 3 residues before the CDR3 does, and the rest of the CDR3 is filled in from the germline J gene. The chain is built from TRBV20-1 and TRBJ2-1, with TRBD2 identical over 8 bases. The V gene end was trimmed by 2 bases and the J gene end by 6 bases; junction bases not matched to a gene: 12. The CDR3 extends over 16 amino acids. CDR1 is DFQATT, CDR2 SNEGSKA, per germline (reference sequence). The CDR3 spells CSARIPGGLAGNEQFF. The CDR3 bases that were read are TGCAGTGCTAGAATACCGGGGGGGCTCGCTGGCAATGAG.

In this sample, this clone turned up many times. The read falls 3 residues short of the CDR3 end, and the missing part is taken from the germline J gene. The V gene is TRBV2, the J gene TRBJ2-2; tentative D call: TRBD2 (6 bases). CDR3 size: 13 residues. V was trimmed by 7 bases and J by 4 bases, leaving 10 bases between them. Germline CDR1 is SNHLY and CDR2 is FYNNEI. CDR3 bases read: TGTGCCAGCACTGCGACTAGCACCGGGGAG. It encodes CASTATSTGE. The CDR3 reads in full as CASTATSTGELFF. Using reference TRBV2 and TRBJ2-2 for the parts outside the CDR3, the full variable domain is EPEVTQTPSHQVTQMGQEVILRCVPISNHLYFYWYRQILGQKVEFLVSFYNNEISEKSEIFDDQFSVERPDGSNFTLKIRSTKLEDSAMYFCASTATSTGELFFGEGSRLTVL.

The sample holds many counts of this clone. From the germline J gene comes the end of the CDR3, since the read stops 3 residues before it. V gene TRBV3-1 (or the pseudogene TRBV3-2) combines with J gene TRBJ2-1; TRBD2 agrees at 7 bases. Trimming cost V 4 bases and J 7 bases; bases outside gene matches: 10. CDR1 is LGHDT and CDR2 is YNNKEL in the germline V gene (reference sequence). CDR3 length equals 15 residues. This CDR3 reads CASSPSGRELNEQFF. The CDR3 bases that were read are TGTGCCAGCAGCCCTTCTGGGCGGGAGTTAAATGAG.

This clone has at least ten counts. With the read ending 3 residues before the CDR3 end, the germline J gene is used to fill in that end. The V call is TRBV5-1, the J call TRBJ2-1, with D perhaps matching TRBD1 (7 bases). The CDR3 covers 16 residues. Per the germline V gene, CDR1 is SGHRS and CDR2 is YFSETQ. V shed 4 bases and J shed 7 bases, with 21 bases lying between them. The part of the CDR3 DNA that was read is TGCGCCAGCAGCATCCTGGTGGGGGCAGGGGGGAATGAG. This translates into CASSILVGAGGNE. The full-length CDR3 reads as CASSILVGAGGNEQFF.

Points on this clone: From the germline J gene comes the end of the CDR3, since the read stops 3 residues before it. The chain uses TRBV7-2 and TRBJ1-2; D gene unclear. The CDR3 loop spans 15 amino acids. Germline V gene data show CDR1 as SGHTA and CDR2 as FQGNSA. CDR3 DNA (partial): TGTGCCAGCAGCTTAGGGACTAGCGTTCTCTACGAC. Protein product: CASSLGTSVLYD. The entire CDR3 is CASSLGTSVLYDYTF.

This clone was counted ten times or more. The CDR3 sequence: CASSLSDSKYNEQFF. The sequenced CDR3 bases are TGCGCCAGCAGCTTATCAGACAGTAAATACAATGAG. This chain links TRBV5-1 with TRBJ2-1, with D perhaps matching TRBD1 (5 bases). The read comes to an end 3 residues before the CDR3 does, leaving the germline J gene to fill in the end. The CDR3 extends over 15 amino acids. Trimming took off 2 bases at V and 4 bases at J, with 13 bases between the two ends. Germline V gene lookup returns CDR1 SGHRS and CDR2 YFSETQ. Looking up the rest from reference TRBV5-1 and TRBJ2-1 gives the full variable domain: KAGVTQTPRYLIKTRGQQVTLSCSPISGHRSVSWYQQTPGQGLQFLFEYFSETQRNKGNFPGRFSGRQFSNSRSEMNVSTLELGDSALYLCASSLSDSKYNEQFFGPGTRLTVL.

This clone was seen repeatedly, ten times or more. The read terminates 3 residues before the CDR3 end, so the remaining end is supplied by the germline J gene. This sequence joins TRBV5-1 and TRBJ2-7, with TRBD2 matching 15 bases. The V and J ends lost 3 bases and 4 bases, in that order; junction bases with no gene match: 11. This CDR3 is 18 amino acids long. In germline, CDR1 is SGHRS, CDR2 YFSETQ. CDR3 DNA, as far as it was read: TGCGCCAGCAGCTCCTTCGCGGGACTAGCGGGAGGTTGGTACGAG. Its protein is CASSSFAGLAGGWYE. The whole CDR3 protein reads CASSSFAGLAGGWYEQYF.

At least ten counts were recorded for this clone. The CDR3 end is not reached by the read, which stops 3 residues before it; the germline J gene fills it in. Other nucleotide sequences from this sample produce the same CDR3. The chain combines TRBV20-1 with TRBJ2-1, with 14 bases that match TRBD2. The germline V gene encodes CDR1 DFQATT and CDR2 SNEGSKA (reference sequence). This CDR3 is 14 amino acids long. V dropped 5 bases and J dropped 8; count of bases not matched to a gene: 5. The CDR3 is CSALTSGRADEQFF. The sequenced part of the CDR3 DNA is TGCAGTGCTCTGACTAGCGGGAGGGCCGATGAG.

This clone appeared many times. Coverage ceases 3 residues before the CDR3 finishes, and the germline J gene fills in the end. This sequence joins TRBV27 and TRBJ2-7, with 8 bases aligning to TRBD1. The CDR3 is made up of 14 amino acids. V dropped 6 bases and J dropped 2; count of bases not matched to a gene: 6. Germline assignment: CDR1 MNHEY and CDR2 SMNVEV (reference sequence). CDR3 residues: CASRKQGVTYEQYF. CDR3 DNA, as far as it was read: TGTGCCAGCAGAAAACAGGGGGTAACCTACGAG.

This clone was seen at least ten times. The read ends 3 residues before the CDR3 terminus; that terminus is restored from the germline J gene. V and J are TRBV5-1 and TRBJ2-5; tentative D call: TRBD2 (5 bases). Germline CDR1 and CDR2: SGHRS and YFSETQ. The CDR3 length is 13 residues. Trimming pared 4 bases from V and 1 base from J, leaving 8 bases between. The CDR3 bases that were read are TGCGCCAGCAGCGGAGCGGTCCAAGAGACC. Translating gives CASSGAVQET. The CDR3, in full, reads CASSGAVQETQYF.

This clone was recorded many times. The observed sequence ends 3 residues before the CDR3 terminus, with the missing tail filled in from the germline J gene. This chain joins TRBV7-2 and TRBJ2-2; TRBD1 aligns across 8 bases. The CDR3 length is 14 residues. The junction had 6 bases not matched to a gene; V was cut back by 5 bases and J by 7 bases. Germline V gene data show CDR1 as SGHTA and CDR2 as FQGNSA. CDR3: CASSLGQGIGELFF. The CDR3 DNA, read in part, is TGTGCCAGCAGCCTCGGACAGGGAATCGGGGAG.

This clone was observed at least ten times. The read comes to an end 3 residues before the CDR3 does, leaving the germline J gene to fill in the end. The chain is built from TRBV7-2 and TRBJ1-3; TRBD1 is a possible D gene (6 bases). With 3 bases removed from V and 4 bases from J, the gap between germline ends came to 10 bases. CDR3 length: 14 amino acids. Germline lookup yields CDR1 SGHTA and CDR2 FQGNSA. The CDR3 sequence is CASSFRGQGNTIYF. The sequenced part of the CDR3 DNA is TGTGCCAGCAGCTTTAGAGGACAGGGAAACACC.

This clone was counted at least ten times. CDR3 in amino acids: CASSLAGGDTQYF. CDR3 bases read: TGTGCCAGCAGTTTAGCGGGAGGAGATACG. This sequence joins TRBV7-3 and TRBJ2-3; the match to TRBD2 covers 10 bases. The read comes to an end 3 residues before the CDR3 does, leaving the germline J gene to fill in the end. The J segment lost 5 bases and the V segment lost 6 bases, leaving 2 bases of the junction unmatched. The CDR3 extends over 13 amino acids. CDR1 is SGHTA, CDR2 FQGTGA, per germline.

For this clone: Read sequence stops 3 residues before the CDR3 end, and the germline J gene provides the missing end. The chain uses TRBV30 and TRBJ1-1; D is undetermined. CDR1 GTSNPN and CDR2 SVGIG come from the germline V gene (reference sequence). This CDR3 has 12 residues. The V and J ends lost 0 bases and 3 bases respectively, with 5 bases between them. CDR3 loop: CAWSVGYTEAFF. The CDR3 bases that were read are TGTGCCTGGAGTGTAGGGTACACTGAA.

This clone appeared many times. The part of the CDR3 DNA that was read is TGTGCCAGAAGTTCCCAGGGGCGGGTCGCCTACGAG. Amino acids: CARSSQGRVAYE. The CDR3 reads in full as CARSSQGRVAYEQYF. The V call is TRBV6-4, the J call TRBJ2-7, with TRBD1 as a possible D gene (6 bases). Coverage ceases 3 residues before the CDR3 finishes, and the germline J gene fills in the end. Germline CDR1 MRHNA, CDR2 SNTAGT. This CDR3 spans 15 amino acids. Trimming took off 9 bases at V and 2 bases at J, with 20 bases between the two ends.

This clone was seen many times. The sequenced fragment ends 3 residues before the CDR3 boundary, so the rest is inferred from the germline J gene. This chain uses TRBV28 with TRBJ2-2, with D hard to call. The CDR3 is made up of 12 amino acids. The germline gives CDR1 MDHEN, CDR2 SYDVKM. Between the trimmed V and J ends, which lost 7 bases and 9 bases, there was a span of 12 bases. This CDR3 is CASTSNSRELFF. The part of the CDR3 DNA that was read is TGTGCCAGCACCTCCAATAGCCGGGAG.

There are many counts of this clone. Read coverage stops 3 residues before the CDR3 terminus; the germline J gene supplies the remainder. The genes are TRBV20-1 and TRBJ1-2; D may be TRBD1 (6 bases). With 6 bases removed from V and 0 bases from J, the gap between germline ends came to 20 bases. The length of the CDR3 is 16 residues. Germline V gives CDR1 DFQATT, CDR2 SNEGSKA (reference sequence). The covered CDR3 bases are TGCAGTGCCAACCCGAAGGGGGGGAGCACTAACTATGGC. Translated: CSANPKGGSTNYG. Given in full, the CDR3 is CSANPKGGSTNYGYTF.

This clone was seen repeatedly, ten times or more. The CDR3 end falls 3 residues outside the read, so it is completed with the germline J gene. V usage is TRBV19 and J usage is TRBJ2-7; 8 bases match TRBD2. Germline CDR1 is LNHDA and CDR2 is SQIVND (reference sequence). The CDR3 covers 15 residues. The CDR3 loop reads CATKRWRGASYEQYF. The covered CDR3 bases are TGTGCTACGAAGAGATGGCGGGGGGCATCCTACGAG.

A remark on this clone: The read comes to an end 3 residues before the CDR3 does, leaving the germline J gene to fill in the end. The V gene is TRBV30, the J gene TRBJ2-3; TRBD2 might be the D (6 bases). The length of the CDR3 is 13 residues. Germline V gene data show CDR1 as GTSNPN and CDR2 as SVGIG (reference sequence). The CDR3 bases that were read are TGTGCCTGGAGTGAAGGGGAGGAAGAGACG. Translation: CAWSEGEEET. The whole CDR3 is CAWSEGEEETQYF.

This clone has at least ten counts. The read stops 3 residues short of the end of the CDR3; the missing end is completed from the germline J gene. The rearrangement joins TRBV5-6 to TRBJ1-1, with D perhaps TRBD1 (5 bases). Germline-derived CDR1 and CDR2 are SGHDT and YYEEEE. The CDR3 length is 15 residues. V was pared by 0 bases and J by 2 bases, with 11 bases between. The CDR3 DNA, read in part, is TGTGCCAGCAGCTTGGAGGGGCCGGGAAACACTGAA. Its translation is CASSLEGPGNTE. The CDR3 as a whole reads CASSLEGPGNTEAFF.

Comment on this clone: The read terminates 3 residues before the CDR3 end, so the remaining end is supplied by the germline J gene. The chain has TRBV5-1 and TRBJ2-1; 7 bases are a match to TRBD2. Trimming at V came to 1 base and at J to 8 bases, leaving 3 bases not matched to a gene. This CDR3 region has 13 residues. Looked up from germline, CDR1 is SGHRS and CDR2 is YFSETQ. Partial CDR3 DNA: TGCGCCAGCAGCTTGACTAGCGACTATGAG. Translating gives CASSLTSDYE. The CDR3, in full, reads CASSLTSDYEQFF. Variable domain in full (rest from reference TRBV5-1 and TRBJ2-1): KAGVTQTPRYLIKTRGQQVTLSCSPISGHRSVSWYQQTPGQGLQFLFEYFSETQRNKGNFPGRFSGRQFSNSRSEMNVSTLELGDSALYLCASSLTSDYEQFFGPGTRLTVL.

This clone was observed many times. Read data end 3 residues before the CDR3 end; the end is taken from the germline J gene. The chain recombines TRBV19 with TRBJ2-7; TRBD2 agrees at 9 bases. The CDR3 spans 16 residues. After removal of 4 bases from V and 0 bases from J, the junction contained 7 bases not matched to a gene. CDR1 is LNHDA, CDR2 SQIVND, per germline (reference sequence). The CDR3 sequence: CASSRGTSLTSYEQYF. The sequenced CDR3 bases are TGTGCCAGTAGTAGGGGGACTAGCCTAACCTCCTACGAG. Based on the CDR3 plus reference TRBV19 and TRBJ2-7, the full variable domain is DGGITQSPKYLFRKEGQNVTLSCEQNLNHDAMYWYRQDPGQGLRLIYYSQIVNDFQKGDIAEGYSVSREKKESFPLTVTSAQKNPTAFYLCASSRGTSLTSYEQYFGPGTRLTVT.

This clone was seen a handful of times. Read sequence stops 3 residues before the CDR3 end, and the germline J gene provides the missing end. The chain has TRBV6-2 or TRBV6-3 and TRBJ1-2, with D possibly TRBD1 on 5 matching bases. The CDR3 covers 16 residues. CDR1 MNHEY and CDR2 SVGEGT come from the germline V gene. CDR3 bases read: TGTGCCAGCAGTTACTGGGGACTAGCCTCTTCCAATGAC. It translates to CASSYWGLASSND. The complete CDR3 reads CASSYWGLASSNDYTF.

This clone appeared a few times. The CDR3 end lies 3 residues beyond the end of the read and is filled in from the germline J gene. V and J are TRBV2 and TRBJ1-2, with 7 bases lining up with TRBD1. After removal of 8 bases from V and 4 bases from J, the junction contained 7 bases not matched to a gene. This CDR3 region has 13 residues. Germline V CDR1 and CDR2: SNHLY, FYNNEI. CDR3 loop: CASRRRDSYGYTF. CDR3 DNA (partial): TGTGCCAGCCGTCGCCGGGACAGCTATGGC.

This clone was seen at least ten times. The read gets to within 3 residues of the CDR3 end, and the germline J gene fills in the rest. This chain links TRBV2 with TRBJ2-1; 13 bases are a match to TRBD2. Trimming at V came to 5 bases and at J to 5 bases, leaving 6 bases not matched to a gene. The CDR3 sequence is 16 residues long. Germline V CDR1 and CDR2: SNHLY, FYNNEI. CDR3 sequence: CASSSMTSGGNNEQFF. CDR3 DNA (partial): TGTGCCAGCAGTTCCATGACTAGCGGGGGGAACAATGAG.

This clone has at least ten counts. The CDR3 goes on 3 residues after the read ends, and that part is filled in from the germline J gene. V gene TRBV5-1 combines with J gene TRBJ2-4; 10 bases line up with TRBD2. The CDR3 is 16 amino acids. Germline V gives CDR1 SGHRS, CDR2 YFSETQ. CDR3 residues: CASSFRGDPSGSDQYF. CDR3 DNA (partial): TGCGCCAGCAGCTTCCGAGGGGACCCTAGCGGGAGTGAT.

This clone has a count of ten or more. Incomplete CDR3 DNA: TGTGCCAGTAGTATAAGCCGTCAAGCGCTAGCGGGAGCGGGAACAGATACG. It translates to CASSISRQALAGAGTDT. In full, the CDR3 is CASSISRQALAGAGTDTQYF. V and J are TRBV19 and TRBJ2-3; TRBD2 agrees at 10 bases. The CDR3 end lies 3 residues beyond the end of the read and is filled in from the germline J gene. From germline, CDR1 is LNHDA and CDR2 SQIVND (reference sequence). V trimming: 2 bases; J trimming: 3 bases; junction bases outside the gene matches: 17. The CDR3 loop spans 20 amino acids.

There are many counts of this clone. With the read ending 3 residues before the CDR3 end, the germline J gene is used to fill in that end. J is TRBJ1-1 and V is TRBV29-1; D may be TRBD1 (6 bases). The CDR3 runs to 13 residues. V shed 7 bases and J shed 1 base, with 13 bases lying between them. Per germline, CDR1 SQVTM and CDR2 ANQGSEA. The CDR3 is CSGRDITNTEAFF. CDR3 DNA, as far as it was read: TGCAGCGGCCGGGACATAACGAACACTGAA. Using reference TRBV29-1 and TRBJ1-1 for the parts outside the CDR3, the full variable domain is SAVISQKPSRDICQRGTSLTIQCQVDSQVTMMFWYRQQPGQSLTLIATANQGSEATYESGFVIDKFPISRPNLTFSTLTVSNMSPEDSSIYLCSGRDITNTEAFFGQGTRLTVV.

This clone was seen at least ten times. The CDR3 extends 3 residues past the end of the read, so its final part is completed from the germline J gene. The chain carries TRBV14 and TRBJ2-1; no definite D call. The germline CDR1 and CDR2 sequences are SGHDN and FVKESK. Trimming removed 0 bases at V and 7 bases at J, with 19 bases between. This CDR3 is built from 17 residues. CDR3 DNA (partial): TGTGCCAGCAGCCAAGAAGGTCGCGTGGGCAGATCAAATGAG. Amino acid sequence: CASSQEGRVGRSNE. The complete CDR3 protein is CASSQEGRVGRSNEQFF.

The table lists this clone with many counts. With the read ending 3 residues before the CDR3 end, the germline J gene is used to fill in that end. This chain connects TRBV14 to TRBJ2-1; 7 bases are a match to TRBD2. Germline CDR1 and CDR2: SGHDN and FVKESK. J gave up 0 bases and V 4 bases, and 9 bases lay outside the gene matches. There are 17 residues in the CDR3. The covered CDR3 bases are TGTGCCAGCAGCCCTAAGGGGCGGGGGAGCTCCTACAATGAG. It yields the protein CASSPKGRGSSYNE. The entire CDR3 reads CASSPKGRGSSYNEQFF.